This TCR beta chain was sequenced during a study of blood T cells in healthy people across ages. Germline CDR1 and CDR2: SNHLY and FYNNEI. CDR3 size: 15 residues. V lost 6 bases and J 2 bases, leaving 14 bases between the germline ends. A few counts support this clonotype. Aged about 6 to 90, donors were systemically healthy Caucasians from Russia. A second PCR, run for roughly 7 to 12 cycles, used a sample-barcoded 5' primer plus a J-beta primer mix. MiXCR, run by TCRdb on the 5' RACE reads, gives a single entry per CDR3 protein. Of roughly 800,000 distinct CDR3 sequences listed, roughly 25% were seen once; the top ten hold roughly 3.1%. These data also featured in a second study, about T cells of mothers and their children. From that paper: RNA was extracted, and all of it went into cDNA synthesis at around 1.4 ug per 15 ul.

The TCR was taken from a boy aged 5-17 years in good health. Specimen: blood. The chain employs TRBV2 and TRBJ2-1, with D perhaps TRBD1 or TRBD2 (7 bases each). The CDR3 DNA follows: TGTGCCAGCAGGGGGGACAGCGGGACCTACAATGAGCAGTTCTTC. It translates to CASRGDSGTYNEQFF.